Listed here are 2 T cell receptor beta chains from one sample, sequenced in a study of cytomegalovirus exposure and HLA in healthy donors (TCRdb year 2017). The protocol used for the library was the immunoSEQ multiplex PCR assay. Held by TCRdb, this immuneACCESS table contains in-frame sequences only and omits some clones. Under half of the omission traces to an unresolved V gene where checked; the cause of the rest is unknown. Within this sample are 210,000 or so clones, with 85% to 90% of them counted one time only. The ten largest clones represent about 3% of the sample. The sequencing sample was made of PBMCs. These receptors all come from a young woman in good health and CMV-seronegative.

The chain is built from TRBV4-2 and TRBJ2-2; TRBD2 matches 16 bases. The germline CDR1 and CDR2 sequences are LGHNA and YNFKEQ. The CDR3 spans 21 residues. J gave up 0 bases and V 0 bases, and 7 bases lay outside the gene matches. The CDR3 spells CASSQDRGGTSGRANTGELFF. CDR3 coding DNA: TGTGCCAGCAGCCAAGATCGGGGGGGGACTAGCGGGAGGGCGAACACCGGGGAGCTGTTTTTT.

The rearrangement joins TRBV29-1 to TRBJ2-1, with 7 bases fitting TRBD2. With 0 bases clipped from V and 3 bases from J, the junction kept 11 bases outside the gene matches. There are 17 residues in the CDR3. The germline V gene has CDR1 SQVTM and CDR2 ANQGSEA. Written as DNA, the CDR3 is TGCAGCGTTGAAGATTTTTCTAGCGGAGCTATCTACAATGAGCAGTTCTTC. Its protein product is CSVEDFSSGAIYNEQFF.